Listed here is a single T cell receptor (beta chain). The germline CDR1 and CDR2 sequences are SGHRS and YFSETQ. Trimming stripped 0 bases from V and 5 bases from J, with 11 bases between. This CDR3 contains 14 residues. Original data processing: Amplified reference gene primers provided the basis for estimating nucleated cell counts. Clones were sequenced by immunoSEQ multiplex PCR, and TCRdb holds only the in-frame ones, with some missing. V, J and clone size derive from that table, while D and trimming were established from the DNA sequence. The table lists about 53,000 clones, about nine tenths of them singletons. The data were obtained in a study of blood T cell repertoires in COVID-19. Study-wide background: Sites in the United States, Italy and Spain provided acute and convalescent COVID-19 samples. PBMCs, B-cell-depleted T cells, or T cells provided the cDNA or gDNA that made up the material.

The chain links TRBV5-1 to TRBJ1-2, with D possibly matching TRBD1 (6 bases). The source material was peripheral blood. The TCR sequence derives from a man older than 75 with acute or convalescent COVID-19. This CDR3 reads CASSLEGTPYGYTF. DNA of the CDR3: TGCGCCAGCAGCTTGGAAGGGACACCTTATGGCTACACCTTC.